A selection of T cell receptor beta chains follows, all from one sample in a study of blood T cell repertoires in COVID-19. Assay used: immunoSEQ multiplex PCR; TCRdb lists only in-frame clones, some missing. The data show about 190,000 clones, about 90% seen once. Source material: peripheral blood. These receptors were collected from a man in his sixties with active or convalescent COVID-19. CDR3s include the opening cysteine and the closing phenylalanine or tryptophan. D genes are given only for firm matches. Clone sizes are given selectively: once, few, many, or a class where the clone is expanded.

d_call	j_call	clone_size	v_call	cdr3_nt	cdr3_aa
TRBD1	TRBJ1-6	.	TRBV2	TGTGCCAGCTCAGGGGGATTATACGGGGATTCACCCCTCCACTTT	CASSGGLYGDSPLHF
.	TRBJ2-7	.	TRBV19	TGTGCCAGTAGCCAGGGTCCCTACGAGCAGTACTTC	CASSQGPYEQYF
TRBD2	TRBJ2-1	once	TRBV7-8	TGTGCCAGCAGCGTGACTAGCGGCCTATTCAATGAGCAGTTCTTC	CASSVTSGLFNEQFF
TRBD1	TRBJ1-5	.	TRBV6-5	TGTGCCAGCAGTTACAGACAGGGGGTAGGGCAGCCCCAGCATTTT	CASSYRQGVGQPQHF
.	TRBJ2-1	.	TRBV9	TGTGCCAGCAGCGTAGGGCGACGAGGCTACAATGAGCAGTTCTTC	CASSVGRRGYNEQFF
.	TRBJ1-1	few	TRBV5-6	TGTGCCAGCAGCTTTCCGGGGACTGAAGCTTTCTTT	CASSFPGTEAFF
.	TRBJ2-1	.	TRBV7-6	TGTGCCAGCAGCTCTCCTCCCGGGGACAATGAGCAGTTCTTC	CASSSPPGDNEQFF
.	TRBJ2-3	once	TRBV6-1	TGTGCCAGCAGTTCCGGAGATACGCAGTATTTT	CASSSGDTQYF
.	TRBJ1-6	.	TRBV7-9	TGTGCCAGCAGGTTGGATTTGCCCCGGGACATGAGCTCCTATAATTCACCCCTCCACTTT	CASRLDLPRDMSSYNSPLHF
.	TRBJ1-4	.	TRBV2	TGTGCCAGTCGTAACAGCCGCTCTAATGAAAAACTGTTTTTT	CASRNSRSNEKLFF
TRBD2	TRBJ2-3	.	TRBV27	TGTGCCAGCAGTCCACGCGGCGGGGGGGTATGGAGCACAGATACGCAGTATTTT	CASSPRGGGVWSTDTQYF
TRBD1	TRBJ1-2	few	TRBV6-1	TGTGCCAGCAGTGAAGCAACAGGGGGCGTTGGCTACACCTTC	CASSEATGGVGYTF
.	TRBJ1-1	.	TRBV12-3/TRBV12-4	TGTGCCAGCAGTTTGGGGGCGAACACTGAAGCTTTCTTT	CASSLGANTEAFF
TRBD1	TRBJ2-1	.	TRBV3-1/TRBV3-2	TGTGCCAGCAGCTCCCACGGGTTAAGACAGGGGATCAATGAGCAGTTCTTC	CASSSHGLRQGINEQFF
.	TRBJ1-2	.	TRBV12-2	TGTGCAAGTCGCTTTGGGACAGATCCATCCTATGGCTACACCTTC	CASRFGTDPSYGYTF
.	TRBJ1-1	.	TRBV7-8	TGTGCCAGCAGCCCCCGGAGGATGCGAGCTTTCTTT	CASSPRRMRAFF
TRBD1	TRBJ2-1	.	TRBV27	TGTGCCAGCAGTCCATCCGACAGGGGGCTATACAATGAGCAGTTCTTC	CASSPSDRGLYNEQFF
TRBD1	TRBJ1-2	.	TRBV7-9	TGTGCCAGCAGCTTAACCGGGACAGGGGATGGCTACACCTTC	CASSLTGTGDGYTF
.	TRBJ1-5	.	TRBV4-1	TGCGCCAGCAGCCAAGTCTTGGGGGGTGGTCATCAGCCCCAGCATTTT	CASSQVLGGGHQPQHF
TRBD1	TRBJ1-4	.	TRBV14	TGTGCCAGCAGCCAGGGGACAGTCGAAAAACTGTTTTTT	CASSQGTVEKLFF
.	TRBJ2-3	.	TRBV10-3	TGTGCCATCAGTGGACAGGCAGCAGATACGCAGTATTTT	CAISGQAADTQYF
.	TRBJ2-5	.	TRBV4-2	TGTGCCAGCAGCCAAGAAAATTACGGGGAGGAAGAGACCCAGTACTTC	CASSQENYGEEETQYF
.	TRBJ1-1	.	TRBV3-1/TRBV3-2	TGTGCCAGCAGCCCCCGGGGGGGGAACACTGAAGCTTTCTTT	CASSPRGGNTEAFF
.	TRBJ1-2	.	TRBV10-2	TGCGCCAGCAGGCAAGAGGGGGTAGGGTTCTATGGCTACACCTTC	CASRQEGVGFYGYTF
TRBD1	TRBJ2-5	.	TRBV18	TGTGCCAGCTCACCGACAGGGGTTCTAGAGACCCAGTACTTC	CASSPTGVLETQYF
TRBD1	TRBJ2-7	.	TRBV5-1	TGCGCCAGCAGCCGCGGACAGGGTAACGAGCAGTACTTC	CASSRGQGNEQYF
TRBD1	TRBJ1-6	.	TRBV5-1	TGCGCCAGCAGCTTTTACAGGGGGCAGAATTCACCCCTCCACTTT	CASSFYRGQNSPLHF
TRBD2	TRBJ2-5	once	TRBV4-2	TGTGCCAGCAGCCCCGACCCCTTTAGCGGGGGGGAAGAGACCCAGTACTTC	CASSPDPFSGGEETQYF
.	TRBJ1-6	.	TRBV5-4	TGTGCCAGCAGCCCCGCAGGGATGGCGAATTCACCCCTCCACTTT	CASSPAGMANSPLHF
.	TRBJ2-1	.	TRBV29-1	TGCAGCCTGGGGGATGGGGGGAGCTCCTACAATGAGCAGTTCTTC	CSLGDGGSSYNEQFF
.	TRBJ1-1	.	TRBV6-1	TGTGCCAGCACTGAACGAGGGAAAACTGAAGCTTTCTTT	CASTERGKTEAFF
.	TRBJ2-7	once	TRBV9	TGTGCCAGCAGCGTAGGGGTTGGCAGGGGCTACGAGCAGTACTTC	CASSVGVGRGYEQYF
.	TRBJ2-3	.	TRBV19	TGTGCCAGTAGCAAGGTGGGACACACCACAGATACGCAGTATTTT	CASSKVGHTTDTQYF
TRBD2	TRBJ2-5	.	TRBV5-1	TGCGCCAGCAGCTTCTACGGGGGGGTGGAAGAGACCCAGTACTTC	CASSFYGGVEETQYF
.	TRBJ1-1	.	TRBV19	TGTGCCAGTAGTATGGACAACTTGAACACTGAAGCTTTCTTT	CASSMDNLNTEAFF
TRBD1	TRBJ2-7	.	TRBV10-3	TGTGCCATCAAGGGACAGGGGACCGACGAGCAGTACTTC	CAIKGQGTDEQYF
.	TRBJ2-3	.	TRBV5-1	TGCGCCAGCAGCCAGGGACAACACGCAGATACGCAGTATTTT	CASSQGQHADTQYF
TRBD1	TRBJ1-6	.	TRBV2	TGTGCCAGCAGTGGGGGGACAGGGGGATCACCCCTCCACTTT	CASSGGTGGSPLHF
TRBD2	TRBJ2-7	.	TRBV5-1	TGCGCCAGCAGCTTGGGCGGAAGGGCTAGCGGGGACGAGCAGTACTTC	CASSLGGRASGDEQYF
TRBD2	TRBJ2-5	.	TRBV18	TGTGCCAGCTCACCGGGACTAGCGGGGGGACAAGAGACCCAGTACTTC	CASSPGLAGGQETQYF
.	TRBJ2-7	.	TRBV15	TGTGCCACCAGCAGTATTCGGGGGGCCACCTCCGAGCAGTACTTC	CATSSIRGATSEQYF
.	TRBJ2-2	.	TRBV6-5	TGTGCCAGCTCCCTAATCAGGGTTTCCGGGGAGCTGTTTTTT	CASSLIRVSGELFF
.	TRBJ1-2	.	TRBV5-1	TGCGCCAGCAGCTTCGACAGCTGGGAGGGGCGGGGTGGCTACACCTTC	CASSFDSWEGRGGYTF
.	TRBJ1-1	few	TRBV10-3	TGTGCCATCAGCGGTCAACCCCAGGGAATGAACACTGAAGCTTTCTTT	CAISGQPQGMNTEAFF
.	TRBJ2-7	.	TRBV6-2/TRBV6-3	TGTGCCAGCAGTTACTCGTCACAGGGTTACGAGCAGTACTTC	CASSYSSQGYEQYF
TRBD1	TRBJ1-1	.	TRBV18	TGTGCCAGCTCACCTCCCGGGACAGCTAAATTGGAGGCTTTCTTT	CASSPPGTAKLEAFF
.	TRBJ1-2	.	TRBV3-1/TRBV3-2	TGTGCCAGCAGCCAAGATCAACGGAACTATGGCTACACCTTC	CASSQDQRNYGYTF
.	TRBJ1-1	.	TRBV5-1	TGCGCCAGCAGCCTCGGCGGGGGGCGGAGGAACACTGAAGCTTTCTTT	CASSLGGGRRNTEAFF
TRBD1	TRBJ1-2	.	TRBV4-1	TGCGCCAGCAGCCTCGAATCACAATGGACAGGGGGCTATGGCTACACCTTC	CASSLESQWTGGYGYTF
.	TRBJ2-5	.	TRBV3-1/TRBV3-2	TGTGCCAGCAGCCCCTGGACTGGCAGGGAGACCCAGTACTTC	CASSPWTGRETQYF
TRBD2	TRBJ2-1	.	TRBV24-1	TGTGCCACCAGTGACAGTAGCGGGGGGGCAGCCTACAATGAGCAGTTCTTC	CATSDSSGGAAYNEQFF
TRBD1	TRBJ1-2	.	TRBV2	TGTGCCAGCAGTGAAGCTGGAGGGAGGGACAGGCGAAACTATGGCTACACCTTC	CASSEAGGRDRRNYGYTF
TRBD1	TRBJ1-1	.	TRBV5-1	TGCGCCAGCAGCTGGGGGGACAGGGGATGGAACACTGAAGCTTTCTTT	CASSWGDRGWNTEAFF
TRBD1	TRBJ1-4	.	TRBV5-1	TGCGCCAGCAGCTTACAGGGGGGGAATGAAAAACTGTTTTTT	CASSLQGGNEKLFF